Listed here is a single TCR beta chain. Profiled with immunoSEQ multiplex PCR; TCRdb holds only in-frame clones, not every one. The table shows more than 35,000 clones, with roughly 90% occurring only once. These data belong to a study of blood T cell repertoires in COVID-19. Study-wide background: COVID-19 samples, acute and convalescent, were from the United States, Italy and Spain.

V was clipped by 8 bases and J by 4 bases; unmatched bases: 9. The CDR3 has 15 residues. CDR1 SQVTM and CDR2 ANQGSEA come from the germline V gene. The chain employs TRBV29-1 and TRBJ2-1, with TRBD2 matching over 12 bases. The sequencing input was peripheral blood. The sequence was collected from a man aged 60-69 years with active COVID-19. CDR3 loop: CSTRLAGEGYNEQFF. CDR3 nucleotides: TGCAGCACCCGACTAGCGGGAGAGGGATACAATGAGCAGTTCTTC.